These T cell receptor beta chains were read from a single sample in a study of blood T cell repertoires in COVID-19. Sequencing used immunoSEQ multiplex PCR; TCRdb keeps in-frame clones, though not all of them. The data hold approximately 190,000 clones, with under 90% observed a single time. Sample: peripheral blood. Receptor source: a human donor in a cohort sampled during active COVID-19. Each CDR3 is given with its conserved first and last residue. A D gene is named only where the DNA matches it firmly. Clone size is not always given. Where it is, it says once, few, many or a class for expanded clones.

size	V	D	J	CDR3	DNA
NA	TRBV4-1	NA	TRBJ1-3	CASSQERGALSSGNTIYF	TGCGCCAGCAGCCAAGAACGGGGGGCCCTGAGCTCTGGAAACACCATATATTTT
NA	TRBV4-1	NA	TRBJ1-5	CASSQGPFQPQHF	TGCGCCAGCAGCCAGGGCCCCTTTCAGCCCCAGCATTTT
NA	TRBV18	TRBD1	TRBJ1-6	CASSAGQGTNSPLHF	TGTGCCAGCTCGGCGGGACAGGGGACGAATTCACCCCTCCACTTT
once	TRBV10-3	NA	TRBJ1-5	CAISQSNQPQHF	TGTGCCATCAGTCAGAGCAATCAGCCCCAGCATTTT
NA	TRBV5-1	NA	TRBJ2-5	CASSPTRTAGTQYF	TGCGCCAGCAGCCCTACGCGGACAGCCGGGACCCAGTACTTC
NA	TRBV7-6	TRBD1	TRBJ1-3	CASSLATGASGNTIYF	TGTGCCAGCAGCTTAGCAACAGGGGCCTCTGGAAACACCATATATTTT
NA	TRBV6-5	NA	TRBJ1-5	CASRFQGLGNQPQHF	TGTGCCAGCAGATTCCAGGGCCTGGGCAATCAGCCCCAGCATTTT
NA	TRBV7-2	NA	TRBJ1-2	CASSPLGVGGTF	TGTGCCAGCAGCCCCCTTGGTGTCGGGGGGACCTTC
NA	TRBV29-1	NA	TRBJ1-2	CSARTHPSYGYTF	TGCAGCGCTAGGACTCATCCCAGCTATGGCTACACCTTC
NA	TRBV3-1/TRBV3-2	NA	TRBJ1-6	CASSQGQTRSSYNSPLHF	TGTGCCAGCAGCCAAGGACAGACGAGGAGCTCCTATAATTCACCCCTCCACTTT
NA	TRBV5-1	NA	TRBJ2-7	CASSLAGVGYEQYF	TGCGCCAGCAGCTTGGCCGGGGTGGGCTACGAGCAGTACTTC
NA	TRBV7-9	NA	TRBJ2-1	CASSFRQGTHNEQFF	TGTGCCAGCAGCTTTAGGCAGGGCACCCACAATGAGCAGTTCTTC
NA	TRBV28	TRBD1	TRBJ2-7	CASSLPGTGVYEQYF	TGTGCCAGCAGTTTGCCCGGGACAGGGGTCTACGAGCAGTACTTC
NA	TRBV5-1	TRBD2	TRBJ2-7	CASSLATAGGLRSYEQYF	TGCGCCAGCAGCTTGGCCACAGCGGGAGGGCTCCGCTCCTACGAGCAGTACTTC
few	TRBV5-1	NA	TRBJ1-6	CASSLGVRGDSPLHF	TGCGCCAGCAGCTTGGGAGTTCGGGGTGATTCACCCCTCCACTTT
NA	TRBV7-9	TRBD1	TRBJ1-2	CASSFDRDGYTF	TGTGCCAGCAGCTTCGACAGGGATGGCTACACCTTC
NA	TRBV5-1	TRBD2	TRBJ2-2	CASSLQLAGGTGELFF	TGCGCCAGCAGCCTCCAACTAGCGGGGGGTACCGGGGAGCTGTTTTTT